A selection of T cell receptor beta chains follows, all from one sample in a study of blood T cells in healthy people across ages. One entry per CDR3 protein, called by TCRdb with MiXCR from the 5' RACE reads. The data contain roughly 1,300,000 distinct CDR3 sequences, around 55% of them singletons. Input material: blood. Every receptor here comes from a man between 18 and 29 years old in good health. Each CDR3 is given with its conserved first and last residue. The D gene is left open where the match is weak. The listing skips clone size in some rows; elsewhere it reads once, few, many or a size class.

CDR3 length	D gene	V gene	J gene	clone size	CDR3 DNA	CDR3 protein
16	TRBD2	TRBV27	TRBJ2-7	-	TGTGCCAGCAGCCCGGGGAGGGAATTCGGGTCCTACGAGCAGTACTTC	CASSPGREFGSYEQYF
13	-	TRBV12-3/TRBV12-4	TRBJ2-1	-	TGTGCCAGCAGTTTATGGACTCGCGATGAGCAGTTCTTC	CASSLWTRDEQFF
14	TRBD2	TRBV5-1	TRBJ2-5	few	TGCGCCAGCAGCTCGGGGACTAGCGGGAGCCAGCAGTACTTC	CASSSGTSGSQQYF
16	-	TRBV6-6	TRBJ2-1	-	TGTGCCAGCAGTTTTCCTGACCGAAGCTCCTACAATGAGCAGTTCTTC	CASSFPDRSSYNEQFF
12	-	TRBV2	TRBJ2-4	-	TGTGCCAGCAGTGAAACGGACTCCATTCAGTACTTC	CASSETDSIQYF
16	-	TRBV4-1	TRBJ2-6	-	TGCGCCAGCGGGGGGACAGCGTCCTCTGGGGCCAACGTCCTGACTTTC	CASGGTASSGANVLTF
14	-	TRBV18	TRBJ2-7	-	TGTGCCAGCTCACCGTTTTCAGTTGTAGACGAGCAGAACTTC	CASSPFSVVDEQNF
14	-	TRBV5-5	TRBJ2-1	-	TGTGCCAGCAGCTTTGCGCAGGGAAGCAATGAGCAGTTCTTC	CASSFAQGSNEQFF
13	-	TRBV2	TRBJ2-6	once	TGTGCCAGCACCGTAACTGGGGCCAACGTCCTGACTTTC	CASTVTGANVLTF
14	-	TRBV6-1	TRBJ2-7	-	TGTGCCAGCAGTGACCGGGCCGACTCCTACGAGCAGTACTTC	CASSDRADSYEQYF
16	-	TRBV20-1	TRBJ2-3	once	TGCAGTGCTAGAGATCCTCTCGACGCCCTTTGGGATACGCAGTATTTT	CSARDPLDALWDTQYF
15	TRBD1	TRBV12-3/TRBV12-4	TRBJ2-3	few	TGTGCCAGCAGTTTATTGGGACAGAGCACAGATACGCAGTATTTT	CASSLLGQSTDTQYF
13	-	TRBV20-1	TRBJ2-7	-	TGCAGTGCTACTCCTTCTCGGGACTACGAGCAGTACTTC	CSATPSRDYEQYF
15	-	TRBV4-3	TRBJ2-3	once	TGCGCCAGCAGCCAAGATTGGCAGGGAACAGATACGCAGTATTTT	CASSQDWQGTDTQYF
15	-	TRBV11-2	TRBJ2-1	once	TGTGCCAGCAGCTTATTTTGGCGGGGAAACAATGAGCAGTTCTTC	CASSLFWRGNNEQFF
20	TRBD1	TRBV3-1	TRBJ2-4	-	TGTGCCAGCAGCCAAGTTGGGACAGGAGTATATGGTCGGTGGGAAAACATTCAGTACTTC	CASSQVGTGVYGRWENIQYF
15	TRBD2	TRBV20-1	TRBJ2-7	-	TGCAGTGCTAGAGATCGGAAGCTAGCGGTCGACGAGCAGTACTTC	CSARDRKLAVDEQYF
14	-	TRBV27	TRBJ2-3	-	TGTGCCAGCAGTATCGGACTTCGCACAGATACGCAGTATTTT	CASSIGLRTDTQYF
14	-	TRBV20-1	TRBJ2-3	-	TGCAGTGCTAGTAAGGAGCGGAGAACAGATACGCAGTATTTT	CSASKERRTDTQYF
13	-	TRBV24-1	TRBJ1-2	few	TGTGCCACCTCGAAGGACAGAAACTATGGCTACACCTTC	CATSKDRNYGYTF
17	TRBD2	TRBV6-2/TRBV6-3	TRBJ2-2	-	TGTGCCAGCACTGACGGGAGGGGACTCGTCTCTGGCGGGGAGCTGTTTTTT	CASTDGRGLVSGGELFF
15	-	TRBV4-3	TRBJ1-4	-	TGCGCCAGCAGCCCCCTAAGACAGGTTAATGAAAAACTGTTTTTT	CASSPLRQVNEKLFF
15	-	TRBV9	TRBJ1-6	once	TGTGCCAGCAGCGCCTCGGGGGCGGACAACTCACCCCTCCACTTT	CASSASGADNSPLHF
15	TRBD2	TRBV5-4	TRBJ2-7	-	TGTGCCAGCAGACCCAGCGGGAGCCTCCCCAATGAGCAGTACTTC	CASRPSGSLPNEQYF
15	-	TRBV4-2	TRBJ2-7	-	TGTGCCAGCAGCCATTCGTACCGGGAGTCAAGCGAGCAGTACTTC	CASSHSYRESSEQYF